This TCR beta chain was sequenced during a study of T-cell memory formation after mild COVID-19. Regarding the study as a whole: Among CD4+ contracting clones, most were CM and EM, and CD8+ ones EMRA. Among clones contracting day 15 to 85, CD4/CD8 was balanced, whereas later expanders leaned CD4+.

A word on this clonotype: Its antigen is unidentified.

V lost 3 bases, J lost 7 bases, and 11 bases lay in between. This CDR3 is 13 amino acids long. CDR1 is KGHDR and CDR2 is SFDVKD in the germline V gene. In TCRdb, the 5' RACE reads were re-called with MiXCR into one record per CDR3 protein. Among 450,000 or so distinct CDR3 sequences listed, roughly 25% were seen once. The sequence came from an adult woman who had mild COVID-19 (a few samples of this study predate the infection). Cell type and time point are not known. The rearrangement uses TRBV24-1 and TRBJ2-5; tentative D call: TRBD1 (6 bases). Sequenced sample: PBMCs or a T cell subset sorted from them (not recorded which). This CDR3 is CATSDLEQGTQYF. CDR3 sequence (DNA): TGTGCCACCAGTGATCTGGAACAGGGGACCCAGTACTTC.